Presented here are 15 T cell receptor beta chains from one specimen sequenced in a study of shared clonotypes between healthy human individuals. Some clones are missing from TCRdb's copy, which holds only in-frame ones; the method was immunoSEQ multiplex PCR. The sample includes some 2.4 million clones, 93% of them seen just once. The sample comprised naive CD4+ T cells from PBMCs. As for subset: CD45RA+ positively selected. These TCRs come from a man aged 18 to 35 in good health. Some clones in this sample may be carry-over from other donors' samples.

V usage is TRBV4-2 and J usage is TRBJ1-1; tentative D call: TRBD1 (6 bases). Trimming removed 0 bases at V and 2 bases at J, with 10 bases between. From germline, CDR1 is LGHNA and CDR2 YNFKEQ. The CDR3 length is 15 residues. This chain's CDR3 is CASSQDQGSNTEAFF. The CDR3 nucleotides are TGTGCCAGCAGCCAAGATCAGGGGTCAAACACTGAAGCTTTCTTT.

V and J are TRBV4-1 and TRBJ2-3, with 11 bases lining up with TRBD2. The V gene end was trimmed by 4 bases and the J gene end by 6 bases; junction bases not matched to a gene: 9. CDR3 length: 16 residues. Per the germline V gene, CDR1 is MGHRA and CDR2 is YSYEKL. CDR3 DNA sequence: TGCGCCAGCAGCCGGCCCGCAGTAGCGGGAGGGGATACGCAGTATTTT. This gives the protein CASSRPAVAGGDTQYF.

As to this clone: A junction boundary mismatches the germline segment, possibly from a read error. In DNA, the CDR3 is TGCGCCAGCAGCCAAGATTCGTTCGGGTCTGGAATCACCATATATTTT. Protein sequence: CASSQDSFGSGITIYF. This sequence joins TRBV4-3 and TRBJ1-3; D uncertain. This CDR3 is built from 16 residues. From germline, CDR1 is LGHNA and CDR2 YSLEER.

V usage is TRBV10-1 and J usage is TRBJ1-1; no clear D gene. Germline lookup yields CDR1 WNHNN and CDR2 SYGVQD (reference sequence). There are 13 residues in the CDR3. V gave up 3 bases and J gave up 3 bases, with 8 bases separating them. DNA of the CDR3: TGCGCCAGCAGTGAATACGGGTACACTGAAGCTTTCTTT. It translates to CASSEYGYTEAFF.

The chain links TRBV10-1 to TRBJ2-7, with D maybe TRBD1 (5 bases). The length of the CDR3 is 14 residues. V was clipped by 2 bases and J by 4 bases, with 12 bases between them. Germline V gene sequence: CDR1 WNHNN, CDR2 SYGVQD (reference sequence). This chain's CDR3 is CASSEGHGAYEQYF. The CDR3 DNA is TGCGCCAGCAGTGAGGGACACGGCGCGTACGAGCAGTACTTC.

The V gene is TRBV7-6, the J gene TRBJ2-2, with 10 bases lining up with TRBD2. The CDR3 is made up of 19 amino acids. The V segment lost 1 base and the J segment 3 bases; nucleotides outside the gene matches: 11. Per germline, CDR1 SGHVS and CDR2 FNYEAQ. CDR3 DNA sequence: TGTGCCAGCAGCTTAGGAGCTAGCGGGAGCCTCGGGGACACCGGGGAGCTGTTTTTT. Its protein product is CASSLGASGSLGDTGELFF.

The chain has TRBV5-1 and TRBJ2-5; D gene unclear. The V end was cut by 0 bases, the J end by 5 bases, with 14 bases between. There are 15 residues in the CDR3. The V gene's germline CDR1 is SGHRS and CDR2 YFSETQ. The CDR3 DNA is TGCGCCAGCAGCTTGGGGGCTTACGATACTGAGACCCAGTACTTC. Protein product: CASSLGAYDTETQYF.

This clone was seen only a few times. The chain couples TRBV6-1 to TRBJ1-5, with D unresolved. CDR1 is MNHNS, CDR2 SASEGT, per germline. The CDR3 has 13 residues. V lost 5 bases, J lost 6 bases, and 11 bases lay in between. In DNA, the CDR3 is TGTGCCAGCAGTCCGGGTCCCACTCAGCCCCAGCATTTT. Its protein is CASSPGPTQPQHF.

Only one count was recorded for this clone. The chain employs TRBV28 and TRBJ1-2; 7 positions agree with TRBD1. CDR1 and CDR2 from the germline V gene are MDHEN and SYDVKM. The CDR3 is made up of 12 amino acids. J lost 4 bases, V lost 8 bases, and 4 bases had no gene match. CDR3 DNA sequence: TGTGCCAGCGGGGACAGCCTCTATGGCTACACCTTC. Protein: CASGDSLYGYTF.

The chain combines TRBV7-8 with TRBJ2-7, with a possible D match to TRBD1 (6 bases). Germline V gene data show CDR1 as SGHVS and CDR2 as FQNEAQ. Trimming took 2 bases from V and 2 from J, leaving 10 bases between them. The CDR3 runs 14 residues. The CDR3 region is CASSLNNRAYEQYF. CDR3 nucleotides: TGTGCCAGCAGCTTAAATAACAGGGCCTACGAGCAGTACTTC.

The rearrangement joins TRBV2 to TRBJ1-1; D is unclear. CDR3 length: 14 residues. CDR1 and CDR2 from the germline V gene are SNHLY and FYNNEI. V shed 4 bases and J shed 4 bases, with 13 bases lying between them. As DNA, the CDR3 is TGTGCCAGCAGTGTAAAGGGCGGGAGCACTGAAGCTTTCTTT. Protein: CASSVKGGSTEAFF.

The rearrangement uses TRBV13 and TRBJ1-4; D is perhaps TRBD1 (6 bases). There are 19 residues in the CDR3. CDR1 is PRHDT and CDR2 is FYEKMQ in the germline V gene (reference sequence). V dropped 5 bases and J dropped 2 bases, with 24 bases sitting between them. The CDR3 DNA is TGTGCCAGCAGCCCGTGGGTAGGGGGAGGATTAGCGACTAATGAAAAACTGTTTTTT. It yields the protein CASSPWVGGGLATNEKLFF.

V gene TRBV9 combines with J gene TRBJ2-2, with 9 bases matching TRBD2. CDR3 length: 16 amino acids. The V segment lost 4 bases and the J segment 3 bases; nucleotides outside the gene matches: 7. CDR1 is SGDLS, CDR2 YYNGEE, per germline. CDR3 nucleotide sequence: TGTGCCAGCAGCCCTTTAGCGGGAGAATACACCGGGGAGCTGTTTTTT. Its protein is CASSPLAGEYTGELFF.

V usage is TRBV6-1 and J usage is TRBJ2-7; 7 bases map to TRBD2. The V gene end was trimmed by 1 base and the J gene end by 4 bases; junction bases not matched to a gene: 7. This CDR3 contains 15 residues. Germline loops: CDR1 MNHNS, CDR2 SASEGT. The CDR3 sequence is CASSEEGGSLYEQYF. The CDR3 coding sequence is TGTGCCAGCAGTGAAGAGGGCGGGAGTTTGTACGAGCAGTACTTC.

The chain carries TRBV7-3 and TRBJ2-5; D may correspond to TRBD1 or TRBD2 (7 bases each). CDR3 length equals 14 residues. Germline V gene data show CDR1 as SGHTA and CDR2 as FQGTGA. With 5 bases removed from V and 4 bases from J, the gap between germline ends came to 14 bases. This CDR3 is CASSRTGEGETQYF. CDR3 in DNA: TGTGCCAGCAGCAGAACAGGGGAGGGAGAGACCCAGTACTTC.